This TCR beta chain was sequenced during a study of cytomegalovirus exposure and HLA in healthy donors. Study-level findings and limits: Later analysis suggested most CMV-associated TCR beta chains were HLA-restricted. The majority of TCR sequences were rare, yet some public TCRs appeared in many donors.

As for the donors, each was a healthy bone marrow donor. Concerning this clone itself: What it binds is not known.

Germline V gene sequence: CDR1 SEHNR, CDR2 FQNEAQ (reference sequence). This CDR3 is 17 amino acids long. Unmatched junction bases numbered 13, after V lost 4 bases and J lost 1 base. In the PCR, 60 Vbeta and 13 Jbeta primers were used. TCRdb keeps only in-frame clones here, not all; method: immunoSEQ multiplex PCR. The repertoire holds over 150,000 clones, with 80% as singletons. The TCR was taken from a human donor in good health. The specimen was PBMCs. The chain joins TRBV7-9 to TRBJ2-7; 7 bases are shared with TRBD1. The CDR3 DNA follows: TGTGCCAGCAGCTCCATCACCGGGACAGCGACTTCCTACGAGCAGTACTTC. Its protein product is CASSSITGTATSYEQYF.